These 32 T cell receptor beta chains share one sample of origin, sequenced in a study of human T cells and chemical hapten exposure. TCRdb fed the RACE reads into MiXCR, producing one record per CDR3 protein. The table has a few hundred thousand distinct CDR3 sequences, over 7.5% seen once. As to time point: pre-sensitization, week 0. The sample's treatment: therapeutic diphenylcyclopropenone sensitization with weekly scalp DPC. Here the sequenced sample was whole blood, taken in connection with sensitization to the hapten diphenylcyclopropenone (DPC). These receptor sequences come from a man in his late teens or twenties with alopecia areata. Some clones in this sample may be carry-over from other donors' samples.

In its sample, this clonotype was seen a few times. The chain joins TRBV6-5 to TRBJ1-6, with 7 positions matching TRBD1. The CDR3 has 18 amino acids. The germline V gene encodes CDR1 MNHEY and CDR2 SVGAGI. The V segment lost 6 bases and the J segment 1 base; nucleotides outside the gene matches: 12. The CDR3 reads CASSPDRQGRSYNSPLHF. The CDR3 coding sequence is TGTGCCAGCAGCCCCGACCGACAGGGTCGGTCCTATAATTCACCCCTCCACTTT.

There are a few counts of this clonotype. The V call is TRBV11-2, the J call TRBJ2-3, with D tentatively TRBD1 (6 bases). Trimming left V 1 base short and J 7 bases short, with 18 bases between. There are 16 residues in the CDR3. The germline V gene encodes CDR1 SGHAT and CDR2 FQNNGV. CDR3 DNA: TGTGCCAGCAGCTTAGTACTGGGGGCCGCGAGGAATACGCAGTATTTT. As protein: CASSLVLGAARNTQYF. Supplemented by reference TRBV11-2 and TRBJ2-3, the full variable domain reads EAGVAQSPRYKIIEKRQSVAFWCNPISGHATLYWYQQILGQGPKLLIQFQNNGVVDDSQLPKDRFSAERLKGVDSTLKIQPAKLEDSAVYLCASSLVLGAARNTQYFGPGTRLTVL.

This clonotype has a handful of counts. The CDR3 protein is CASSQGPQGAGEQYF. Written as DNA, the CDR3 is TGCGCCAGCAGCCAAGGACCACAGGGGGCAGGCGAGCAGTACTTC. This rearrangement joins TRBV4-1 to TRBJ2-7; 9 nucleotides match TRBD1. This CDR3 has 15 amino acids. CDR1 is MGHRA, CDR2 YSYEKL, per germline. J lost 6 bases, V lost 1 base, and 7 bases had no gene match.

This clonotype was detected only a few times. The chain recombines TRBV25-1 with TRBJ1-5, with D possibly matching TRBD1 (5 bases). V was pared by 4 bases and J by 0 bases, with 10 bases between. Germline assignment: CDR1 MGHDK and CDR2 SYGVNS. CDR3 size: 15 residues. CDR3 DNA: TGTGCCAGCAGTGGCCGGGGCTCTAGCAATCAGCCCCAGCATTTT. Protein product: CASSGRGSSNQPQHF.

For this clonotype: Sequence at one end of the junction differs from germline and may be a read error. The gene calls are TRBV7-2 and TRBJ1-1; D is perhaps TRBD1 (6 bases). Per the germline V gene, CDR1 is SGHTA and CDR2 is FQGNSA. The CDR3 length is 15 residues. The chain's CDR3 is CASSQGGGSNTVAFF. CDR3 DNA sequence: TGTGCCAGCAGCCAAGGGGGAGGGTCGAACACTGTAGCTTTCTTT.

This clonotype was detected a few times. The genes are TRBV7-9 and TRBJ1-2, with D unclear. The CDR3 has 10 amino acids. The V end was cut by 4 bases, the J end by 7 bases, with 4 bases between. The V gene's germline CDR1 is SEHNR and CDR2 FQNEAQ (reference sequence). CDR3 loop: CASSSLGYTF. The CDR3 nucleotides read TGTGCCAGCAGCTCACTTGGCTACACCTTC.

The chain has TRBV7-9 and TRBJ2-3; D remains unclear. The CDR3 runs to 13 residues. The germline gives CDR1 SEHNR, CDR2 FQNEAQ (reference sequence). Trimming left V 4 bases short and J 5 bases short, with 10 bases between. CDR3 coding DNA: TGTGCCAGCAGCTCCCTCTTAATAGATACGCAGTATTTT. It yields the protein CASSSLLIDTQYF.

This clonotype was observed a few times. The chain uses TRBV9 and TRBJ2-7; D unclear. The germline CDR1 and CDR2 sequences are SGDLS and YYNGEE. Trimming shortened V by 0 bases and J by 2 bases, and 9 bases separated the two germline ends. The length of the CDR3 is 14 residues. CDR3 amino acids: CASSVAGQTYEQYF. In DNA, the CDR3 is TGTGCCAGCAGCGTAGCGGGCCAGACCTACGAGCAGTACTTC.

The rearrangement links TRBV29-1 to TRBJ1-1, with 7 positions matching TRBD1. The CDR3 has 17 amino acids. Germline V gene sequence: CDR1 SQVTM, CDR2 ANQGSEA. V was pared by 6 bases and J by 4 bases, with 20 bases of the junction left unmatched. Written as DNA, the CDR3 is TGCAGCGTACGACGACAGGGTGAGTGGGATATCAGCACTGAAGCTTTCTTT. Its translation is CSVRRQGEWDISTEAFF.

This clonotype turned up a few times. The V call is TRBV7-9, the J call TRBJ2-7; 7 nucleotides line up with TRBD1. The germline V gene encodes CDR1 SEHNR and CDR2 FQNEAQ (reference sequence). V lost 7 bases and J lost 9; bases outside the gene matches: 9. The CDR3 length is 12 residues. The CDR3 here is CASNSQGLGQYF. CDR3 coding DNA: TGTGCCAGCAACTCACAGGGGTTGGGGCAGTACTTC.

This clonotype occurred a few times. The chain links TRBV24-1 to TRBJ1-5; TRBD1 is a possible D gene (6 bases). The CDR3 spans 16 residues. V shed 2 bases and J shed 3 bases, with 13 bases lying between them. Germline CDR1 KGHDR, CDR2 SFDVKD. The CDR3 reads CATSDSTGTLNQPQHF. CDR3 coding DNA: TGTGCCACCAGTGATTCTACCGGGACACTCAATCAGCCCCAGCATTTT.

V usage is TRBV10-3 and J usage is TRBJ2-1; no reliable D call. CDR3 length equals 12 residues. CDR1 and CDR2 from the germline V gene are ENHRY and SYGVKD. Between the trimmed V and J ends, which lost 5 bases and 7 bases, there was a span of 9 bases. Here the CDR3 reads CAISPATNEQFF. For the CDR3, the DNA is TGTGCCATCAGTCCGGCGACGAATGAGCAGTTCTTC.

This chain links TRBV10-3 with TRBJ1-1; 9 nucleotides line up with TRBD1. The CDR3 length is 13 residues. J was trimmed by 1 base and V by 6 bases; bases with no gene match: 0. The germline CDR1 and CDR2 sequences are ENHRY and SYGVKD. The CDR3 here is CAIRGQGNTEAFF. As DNA, the CDR3 is TGTGCCATCAGGGGACAGGGGAACACTGAAGCTTTCTTT.

This clonotype was observed a handful of times. V usage is TRBV11-2 and J usage is TRBJ2-3; D not resolved. The ends were cut back, 4 bases at V and 8 bases at J, with 10 bases in the middle. The CDR3 loop spans 12 amino acids. In germline, CDR1 is SGHAT, CDR2 FQNNGV. The CDR3 region has the DNA TGTGCCAGCAGCTCGGACCGAAGTACGCAGTATTTT. This translates into CASSSDRSTQYF.

This clonotype turned up a few times. This chain joins TRBV5-5 and TRBJ1-4; D might be TRBD1 (5 bases). The V and J ends lost 4 bases and 5 bases respectively, with 15 bases between them. The CDR3 is 15 residues long. In germline, CDR1 is SGHKS, CDR2 YYEKEE (reference sequence). CDR3 loop: CASSGRDGRNEKLFF. Written as DNA, the CDR3 is TGTGCCAGCAGCGGGAGGGACGGAAGAAATGAAAAACTGTTTTTT.

This rearrangement joins TRBV18 to TRBJ2-7, with D unclear. Germline-derived CDR1 and CDR2 are KGHSH and LQKENI. V was pared by 3 bases and J by 2 bases, with 11 bases between. This CDR3 has 14 amino acids. The CDR3 region is CASSPSRTTYEQYV. The CDR3 DNA reads TGTGCCAGCTCACCTTCAAGGACCACCTACGAGCAGTACGTC.

V usage is TRBV29-1 and J usage is TRBJ1-2; 8 bases agree with TRBD1. The V and J ends lost 6 bases and 2 bases, in that order; junction bases with no gene match: 2. The CDR3 consists of 12 residues. Germline V gene data show CDR1 as SQVTM and CDR2 as ANQGSEA. The CDR3 DNA follows: TGCAGCGTCGGGGACAGGAACTATGGCTACACCTTC. Translating it yields CSVGDRNYGYTF.

This clonotype has more than one count but fewer than ten. The genes are TRBV7-9 and TRBJ1-6; D is unclear. The CDR3 is 17 amino acids. The V end lost 0 bases, the J end lost 0 bases, and 9 bases lay between the germline ends. Germline values: CDR1 SEHNR, CDR2 FQNEAQ (reference sequence). The CDR3 DNA reads TGTGCCAGCAGCTTAGCGCCGATAAGCTCCTATAATTCACCCCTCCACTTT. It yields the protein CASSLAPISSYNSPLHF. The full variable domain, with the rest looked up from reference TRBV7-9 and TRBJ1-6, is DTGVSQNPRHKITKRGQNVTFRCDPISEHNRLYWYRQTLGQGPEFLTYFQNEAQLEKSRLLSDRFSAERPKGSFSTLEIQRTEQGDSAMYLCASSLAPISSYNSPLHFGNGTRLTVT.

This clonotype was recorded a few times. The V gene is TRBV5-5, the J gene TRBJ1-2; D call uncertain. V shed 5 bases and J shed 7 bases, with 15 bases lying between them. From germline, CDR1 is SGHKS and CDR2 YYEKEE (reference sequence). CDR3 length equals 13 residues. CDR3 in amino acids: CASRMGNARGYTF. The CDR3 region has the DNA TGTGCCAGCAGAATGGGCAACGCGCGTGGCTACACCTTC.

This clonotype has at least ten counts. In DNA form, the CDR3 reads TGTGCCAGCAGGCACGACAGGTCTAGCAATCAGCCCCAGCATTTT. It codes for CASRHDRSSNQPQHF. The chain has TRBV27 and TRBJ1-5, with a weak D call TRBD1 (6 bases). The CDR3 runs 15 residues. V lost 6 bases to trimming and J lost 0 bases, with 12 bases between them. Germline lookup yields CDR1 MNHEY and CDR2 SMNVEV (reference sequence).

The V and J genes are TRBV20-1 and TRBJ2-1; the match to TRBD1 covers 7 bases. Trimming cost V 5 bases and J 4 bases; bases outside gene matches: 14. Germline loops: CDR1 DFQATT, CDR2 SNEGSKA (reference sequence). The CDR3 is 16 residues long. The CDR3 spells CSASPSDRVFYNEQFF. The CDR3 DNA sequence: TGCAGTGCTTCACCATCCGACAGGGTGTTTTACAATGAGCAGTTCTTC.

This clonotype was counted many times. This chain connects TRBV6-6 to TRBJ1-3; possible D gene TRBD1, 5 bases. The CDR3 totals 15 residues. Trimming stripped 4 bases from V and 0 bases from J, with 10 bases between. Per germline, CDR1 MNHNY and CDR2 SVGAGI (reference sequence). CDR3 sequence: CASSSEGISGNTIYF. The CDR3 DNA reads as TGTGCCAGCAGTTCTGAGGGGATCTCTGGAAACACCATATATTTT.

This clonotype was counted ten times or more. The chain is built from TRBV9 and TRBJ2-7, with a weak D call TRBD1 (5 bases). Looked up from germline, CDR1 is SGDLS and CDR2 is YYNGEE. The CDR3 covers 12 residues. With 6 bases removed from V and 4 bases from J, the gap between germline ends came to 11 bases. CDR3: CASNKTVYEQYV. The CDR3 region has the DNA TGTGCCAGCAATAAGACAGTTTACGAGCAGTACGTC.

A few counts support this clonotype. The rearrangement links TRBV7-8 to TRBJ1-2; D may be TRBD1 (6 bases). The V end was cut by 2 bases, the J end by 8 bases, with 24 bases between. Germline V gene sequence: CDR1 SGHVS, CDR2 FQNEAQ. The CDR3 is 17 amino acids. The DNA of the CDR3 is TGTGCCAGCAGCTTAAAAGGACGGACAGCCAATATAGGCGGCTACACCTTC. Translated: CASSLKGRTANIGGYTF.

This clonotype was recorded a few times. This rearrangement joins TRBV3-1 to TRBJ2-2; perhaps TRBD1 as D (5 bases). V was trimmed by 0 bases and J by 4 bases, leaving 12 bases between them. The CDR3 totals 16 residues. Germline CDR1 LGHDT, CDR2 YNNKEL (reference sequence). The CDR3 reads CASSQDRVSVTGELFF. CDR3 nucleotides: TGTGCCAGCAGCCAAGACAGGGTGTCGGTCACCGGGGAGCTGTTTTTT. Combining the CDR3 with reference TRBV3-1 and TRBJ2-2 gives the whole variable domain DTAVSQTPKYLVTQMGNDKSIKCEQNLGHDTMYWYKQDSKKFLKIMFSYNNKELIINETVPNRFSPKSPDKAHLNLHINSLELGDSAVYFCASSQDRVSVTGELFFGEGSRLTVL.

The chain combines TRBV28 with TRBJ2-1, with D perhaps TRBD2 (7 bases). V dropped 6 bases and J dropped 4 bases, with 16 bases sitting between them. The length of the CDR3 is 15 residues. Germline CDR1 reads MDHEN; CDR2 reads SYDVKM. The DNA for the CDR3 is TGTGCCAGCAGGTCGGGGGCTAGCGGATACAATGAGCAGTTCTTC. Protein product: CASRSGASGYNEQFF.

This clonotype has ten or more counts. The J gene is TRBJ2-3, the V gene TRBV18; D is undetermined. CDR3 length: 14 amino acids. The germline V gene encodes CDR1 KGHSH and CDR2 LQKENI. V lost 2 bases to trimming and J lost 2 bases, with 8 bases between them. CDR3 amino acids: CASSPDRTTDTQYF. The CDR3 coding sequence is TGTGCCAGCTCACCAGATCGTACCACAGATACGCAGTATTTT.

The chain uses TRBV20-1 and TRBJ2-7; a possible D gene is TRBD2 (5 bases). This CDR3 has 11 residues. CDR1 and CDR2 from the germline V gene are DFQATT and SNEGSKA (reference sequence). V was shortened by 3 bases and J by 4 bases, with 7 bases between the two germline ends. The CDR3 nucleotides read TGCAGTGCTAGGTCGGGGTACGAGCAGTACTTC. Translated: CSARSGYEQYF.

This clonotype was detected only a few times. The V and J genes are TRBV7-9 and TRBJ1-5; D is unclear. V shed 6 bases and J shed 6 bases, with 21 bases lying between them. Germline CDR1 SEHNR, CDR2 FQNEAQ (reference sequence). CDR3 length equals 16 residues. CDR3 loop: CASSSTRGNKGQPQHF. The CDR3 nucleotides are TGTGCCAGCAGTTCTACGAGAGGGAACAAGGGTCAGCCCCAGCATTTT. The variable domain in full, with the rest retrieved from reference TRBV7-9 and TRBJ1-5, is DTGVSQNPRHKITKRGQNVTFRCDPISEHNRLYWYRQTLGQGPEFLTYFQNEAQLEKSRLLSDRFSAERPKGSFSTLEIQRTEQGDSAMYLCASSSTRGNKGQPQHFGDGTRLSIL.

J is TRBJ1-2 and V is TRBV6-6, with D possibly TRBD1 on 5 matching bases. The germline CDR1 and CDR2 sequences are MNHNY and SVGAGI (reference sequence). V lost 6 bases to trimming and J lost 3 bases, with 17 bases between them. The CDR3 is made up of 15 amino acids. CDR3 residues: CASSSSGAHHYGYTF. The CDR3 coding sequence is TGTGCCAGCAGCTCTTCCGGGGCGCACCACTATGGCTACACCTTC.

This clonotype was detected many times. This sequence joins TRBV6-2 or TRBV6-3 and TRBJ2-7; D not certain. The CDR3 runs to 14 residues. CDR1 and CDR2 from the germline V gene are MNHEY and SVGEGT. Deletions cut 2 bases from V and 4 bases from J, with 12 bases between. The CDR3 DNA reads TGTGCCAGCAGTTACGCGGAAACAGTTTACGAGCAGTACGTC. Translation: CASSYAETVYEQYV.

In this sample, this clonotype turned up many times. The chain uses TRBV5-1 and TRBJ2-5; D not resolved. Germline CDR1 SGHRS, CDR2 YFSETQ. This CDR3 has 13 residues. The ends were cut back, 4 bases at V and 2 bases at J, with 9 bases in the middle. CDR3 region: CASSPRGQETQYF. The CDR3 coding sequence is TGCGCCAGCAGCCCGCGAGGTCAAGAGACCCAGTACTTC.